This is a list of T cell receptor beta chains from one sample in a study of blood T cell repertoires in COVID-19. Clones were sequenced by immunoSEQ multiplex PCR, and TCRdb holds only the in-frame ones, with some missing. The table has about 300,000 clones, more than 75% seen once. Sequenced sample: PBMCs or T cells enriched from blood (not recorded which). These receptors came from a woman in her late teens or twenties who had recovered from COVID-19. CDR3s leave out the opening cysteine and the closing phenylalanine or tryptophan. The order of the fields is V gene, clone size, J gene, CDR3 length, CDR3 protein. Only part of the rows carry a size: once, few, many, or a class if the clone is expanded.

TRBV5-5	-	TRBJ2-7	12	ASSYEGSSGEQY
TRBV5-1	-	TRBJ1-6	14	ASSPGTGGPISPLH
TRBV6-5	-	TRBJ1-2	14	ASSYDRTGALYGYT
TRBV28	-	TRBJ2-1	11	ASSPSVYNEQF
TRBV29-1	-	TRBJ1-1	10	SGDRGSTEAF
TRBV19	-	TRBJ1-1	11	ASGTAMNTEAF
TRBV10-3	-	TRBJ2-5	14	AISEASGRPQETQY
TRBV29-1	-	TRBJ2-7	12	SVVPGTAVYEQY
TRBV7-2	few	TRBJ1-5	11	ASTPRGNQPQH
TRBV19	-	TRBJ1-1	14	ASSIPQGQWSTEAF
TRBV27	-	TRBJ1-6	14	ASRGTDSLYNSPLH
TRBV9	-	TRBJ2-7	12	ASSVGQGPYEQY
TRBV14	-	TRBJ1-2	13	ASSPDRRGSYGYT
TRBV29-1	-	TRBJ1-2	12	SVTAGTGAYGYT
TRBV5-4	-	TRBJ2-6	15	ASSAGTVTSGANVLT
TRBV2	-	TRBJ2-1	12	ASSRTGSYNEQF